The clone carrying this T cell receptor (beta chain) was recorded many times. The data originate from a study of HIV-infected patients and healthy controls. This CDR3 is built from 15 residues. Trimming took off 3 bases at V and 6 bases at J, with 14 bases between the two ends. A single record per CDR3 protein comes from TCRdb applying MiXCR to the 5' RACE reads. Seen here are more than 15,000 distinct CDR3 sequences, roughly 19% observed once, and the top ten hold 33%. This clonotype was sampled from a human donor in good health. The chain employs TRBV12-3 or TRBV12-4 and TRBJ2-2; the D gene could be TRBD1 or TRBD2 (5 bases each). Sequenced input: CD8+ T cells from blood. CDR3 amino acids: CASSFRPGQAGELFF. CDR3 nucleotide sequence: TGTGCCAGCAGTTTTCGTCCGGGGCAGGCCGGGGAGCTGTTTTTT.